The T cell receptor (beta chain) under discussion was sequenced for a study of blood T cell repertoires in COVID-19. About the research overall: Donors in the United States, Italy and Spain gave samples during acute or convalescent COVID-19.

For recovered donors of Cohort 3, there were two negative PCRs, clearance, or symptom resolution. As originally analysed: Amplifying reference gene primers gave estimates of nucleated cell counts. Clones were read by immunoSEQ multiplex PCR, and TCRdb kept only the in-frame ones, dropping some. V and J calls and clone size follow that table, whereas D and trimming were derived from the DNA. The sample lists under 300,000 clones, around 90% occurring once. This clonotype was sampled from a woman in her 40s who had recovered from COVID-19. What was sequenced was PBMCs or T cells enriched from blood (not recorded which).

The CDR3 region has the DNA TGCGCCAGCAGCTTGGCCATTCAAGAGACCCAGTACTTC. Protein sequence: CASSLAIQETQYF. The chain employs TRBV5-1 and TRBJ2-5, with D uncertain. The CDR3 covers 13 residues. Per the germline V gene, CDR1 is SGHRS and CDR2 is YFSETQ. V was shortened by 0 bases and J by 2 bases, with 5 bases between the two germline ends.